A selection of T cell receptor beta chains follows, all from one sample in a study of T cells in Graves' hyperthyroidism and ophthalmopathy. MiXCR, run by TCRdb on the multiplex PCR reads, gives a single entry per CDR3 protein. The data contain about 660,000 distinct CDR3 sequences, about 45% of them singletons. Sequencing input: peripheral blood or thyroid tissue (not recorded which). The receptor set was obtained from an adult man with Graves' disease, either hyperthyroidism or ophthalmopathy (not recorded which). CDR3s include the opening cysteine and the closing phenylalanine or tryptophan. A D gene is named only where the DNA matches it firmly. A row's size may be missing; if present it is once, few, many or a size class.

D gene: NA
J gene: TRBJ1-2
clone size: NA
V gene: TRBV29-1
CDR3 DNA: TGCAGCGTAGGTGGAGGTCCTCTGGGTGGCTACACCTTC
CDR3 protein: CSVGGGPLGGYTF

D gene: TRBD1
J gene: TRBJ2-7
clone size: NA
V gene: TRBV20-1
CDR3 DNA: TGCAGTGCTAGAGATGGGGACAGGGACTACGAGCAGTACTTC
CDR3 protein: CSARDGDRDYEQYF

D gene: TRBD1
J gene: TRBJ1-5
clone size: few
V gene: TRBV5-1
CDR3 DNA: TGCGCCAGCAGCTTGGGGGGGACAGGGCTAGCGGAGCCCCAGCATTTT
CDR3 protein: CASSLGGTGLAEPQHF

D gene: NA
J gene: TRBJ2-2
clone size: NA
V gene: TRBV14
CDR3 DNA: TGTGCCAGCAGCCACCACGAGAACACCGGGGAGCTGTTTTTT
CDR3 protein: CASSHHENTGELFF

D gene: TRBD1
J gene: TRBJ1-4
clone size: NA
V gene: TRBV19
CDR3 DNA: TGTGCCAGTAGTCAGGACAGGGACTACGAAAAACTGTTTTTT
CDR3 protein: CASSQDRDYEKLFF

D gene: NA
J gene: TRBJ2-5
clone size: many
V gene: TRBV20-1
CDR3 DNA: TGCAGTGCTAGCGAAGAGGTCGGAACCCAGTACTTC
CDR3 protein: CSASEEVGTQYF

D gene: NA
J gene: TRBJ1-2
clone size: few
V gene: TRBV20-1
CDR3 DNA: TGCAGTGCTAGCCGCGACGGCTACACCTTC
CDR3 protein: CSASRDGYTF

D gene: NA
J gene: TRBJ1-5
clone size: many
V gene: TRBV2
CDR3 DNA: TGTGCCAGCAGTGCAGAAATCGCTACACTTAATCAGCCCCAGCATTTT
CDR3 protein: CASSAEIATLNQPQHF

D gene: NA
J gene: TRBJ1-1
clone size: many
V gene: TRBV29-1
CDR3 DNA: TGCAGCGTCGGGGGGGCCATGAACACTGAAGCTTTCTTT
CDR3 protein: CSVGGAMNTEAFF

D gene: NA
J gene: TRBJ1-1
clone size: NA
V gene: TRBV6-2/TRBV6-3
CDR3 DNA: TGTGCCAGCAGTTACCGGCAACTGAACACTGAAGCTTTCTTT
CDR3 protein: CASSYRQLNTEAFF

D gene: NA
J gene: TRBJ1-1
clone size: NA
V gene: TRBV29-1
CDR3 DNA: TGTGCCAGCGGGGCTCGAGTGGGCACTGAAGCTTTCTTT
CDR3 protein: CASGARVGTEAFF

D gene: NA
J gene: TRBJ2-6
clone size: many
V gene: TRBV7-9
CDR3 DNA: TGTGCCAGCAGCTCGACAGCCTCTGGGGCCAACGTCCTGACTTTC
CDR3 protein: CASSSTASGANVLTF

D gene: TRBD2
J gene: TRBJ2-2
clone size: few
V gene: TRBV5-6
CDR3 DNA: TGTGCCAGCAGCTTGTTCCCGCGGGAGGGAACCGGGGAGCTGTTTTTT
CDR3 protein: CASSLFPREGTGELFF

D gene: NA
J gene: TRBJ2-2
clone size: many
V gene: TRBV7-2
CDR3 DNA: TGTGCCAGCAGCTTATACGGCGGGGCGAACACCGGGGAGCTGTTTTTT
CDR3 protein: CASSLYGGANTGELFF

D gene: NA
J gene: TRBJ1-6
clone size: NA
V gene: TRBV20-1
CDR3 DNA: TGCAGTGCTAGTCCCGATAATTCACCCCTCCACTTT
CDR3 protein: CSASPDNSPLHF

D gene: NA
J gene: TRBJ1-2
clone size: NA
V gene: TRBV2
CDR3 DNA: TGTGCCAGCAGTTTACTGGGGTTAGGGACTACCTTGGAAAATGGCTACACCTTC
CDR3 protein: CASSLLGLGTTLENGYTF

D gene: NA
J gene: TRBJ1-2
clone size: NA
V gene: TRBV12-3/TRBV12-4
CDR3 DNA: TGTGCCAGCAGGGGGACCGGGACTAACTATGGCTACACCTTC
CDR3 protein: CASRGTGTNYGYTF

D gene: TRBD2
J gene: TRBJ2-2
clone size: NA
V gene: TRBV20-1
CDR3 DNA: TGCAGTGCTAGAGATGGGGGGGTTCTTAACACCGGGGAGCTGTTTTTT
CDR3 protein: CSARDGGVLNTGELFF

D gene: NA
J gene: TRBJ1-5
clone size: NA
V gene: TRBV20-1
CDR3 DNA: TGCAGTGCTCGCTCGGGGGTGGGCAGGGAGCCCCAGCATTTT
CDR3 protein: CSARSGVGREPQHF

D gene: TRBD2
J gene: TRBJ2-7
clone size: many
V gene: TRBV7-9
CDR3 DNA: TGTGCCAGCGGGAGGGGTCAAGACGAGCAGTACTTC
CDR3 protein: CASGRGQDEQYF

D gene: NA
J gene: TRBJ2-7
clone size: NA
V gene: TRBV7-2
CDR3 DNA: TGCGCCAGCAGCCAAACCGGACAGTTGGGCTACGAGCAGTACTTC
CDR3 protein: CASSQTGQLGYEQYF

D gene: TRBD1
J gene: TRBJ1-2
clone size: many
V gene: TRBV15
CDR3 DNA: TGTGCCACCAGCAGAGAACCCACAGGGGCGGACTTAGGCTACACCTTC
CDR3 protein: CATSREPTGADLGYTF

D gene: NA
J gene: TRBJ1-1
clone size: NA
V gene: TRBV25-1
CDR3 DNA: TGTGCCAGCACCGAGGGCGTTAACACTGAAGCTTTCTTT
CDR3 protein: CASTEGVNTEAFF

D gene: NA
J gene: TRBJ2-5
clone size: NA
V gene: TRBV7-6
CDR3 DNA: TGTGCCAGCACCTTTAGCGGCGCAGAGACCCAGTACTTC
CDR3 protein: CASTFSGAETQYF

D gene: NA
J gene: TRBJ2-5
clone size: few
V gene: TRBV29-1
CDR3 DNA: TGCAGCGTCCTCACTTACACGGAGACCCAGTACTTC
CDR3 protein: CSVLTYTETQYF

D gene: NA
J gene: TRBJ1-4
clone size: few
V gene: TRBV20-1
CDR3 DNA: TGCAGTGCTAGGGAGACTGGGCACGATGAAAAACTGTTTTTT
CDR3 protein: CSARETGHDEKLFF

D gene: TRBD2
J gene: TRBJ2-5
clone size: NA
V gene: TRBV9
CDR3 DNA: TGTGCCAGCAGTCGAGCCGGAGGCGGGGGATCGGGAGAGACCCAGTACTTC
CDR3 protein: CASSRAGGGGSGETQYF

D gene: TRBD2
J gene: TRBJ2-2
clone size: NA
V gene: TRBV6-1
CDR3 DNA: TGTGCCAGCATCCGGCGGGGGTTTAAAGCGAACACCGGGGAGCTGTTTTTT
CDR3 protein: CASIRRGFKANTGELFF

D gene: TRBD1
J gene: TRBJ1-1
clone size: many
V gene: TRBV11-2
CDR3 DNA: TGTGCCAGCAGCAGACAGGGGGCCACTGAAGCTTTCTTT
CDR3 protein: CASSRQGATEAFF

D gene: TRBD1
J gene: TRBJ1-2
clone size: NA
V gene: TRBV7-9
CDR3 DNA: TGTGCCAGCAGCTTGGGACAGCTTGTGGGTGGCTACACCTTC
CDR3 protein: CASSLGQLVGGYTF

D gene: TRBD1
J gene: TRBJ1-1
clone size: NA
V gene: TRBV7-6
CDR3 DNA: TGTGCCAGCAGTACTCAGGGGGCTCAAGCTTTCTTT
CDR3 protein: CASSTQGAQAFF

D gene: NA
J gene: TRBJ1-6
clone size: many
V gene: TRBV7-8
CDR3 DNA: TGTGCCAGCAGTTTAAGGGCAGCCAATTCACCCCTCCACTTT
CDR3 protein: CASSLRAANSPLHF

D gene: NA
J gene: TRBJ2-5
clone size: NA
V gene: TRBV5-1
CDR3 DNA: TGTGCCAGCAGCTTAGGGATGGCTAGCCAACAAGAGACCCAGTACTTC
CDR3 protein: CASSLGMASQQETQYF

D gene: NA
J gene: TRBJ1-6
clone size: few
V gene: TRBV19
CDR3 DNA: TGTGCCAGTAGTTCCTTGGACGCCGAGAGTTCACCCCTCCACTTT
CDR3 protein: CASSSLDAESSPLHF

D gene: NA
J gene: TRBJ1-2
clone size: few
V gene: TRBV7-8
CDR3 DNA: TGTGCCAGCAGCTTGGTATCAAGGGAAGATGGCTACACCTTC
CDR3 protein: CASSLVSREDGYTF

D gene: TRBD1
J gene: TRBJ1-5
clone size: few
V gene: TRBV27
CDR3 DNA: TGTGCCAGCAGTTCGTCGCGACAGGGTAATCAGCCCCAGCATTTT
CDR3 protein: CASSSSRQGNQPQHF

D gene: NA
J gene: TRBJ1-1
clone size: NA
V gene: TRBV7-2
CDR3 DNA: TGTGCCAGCAGCTTAGCGCTCGGGGGAAGTACTGAAGCTTTCTTT
CDR3 protein: CASSLALGGSTEAFF

D gene: NA
J gene: TRBJ2-5
clone size: few
V gene: TRBV7-9
CDR3 DNA: TGTGCCAGCAGTTTAGAGGGTAAAGAGACCCAGTACTTC
CDR3 protein: CASSLEGKETQYF

D gene: TRBD1
J gene: TRBJ1-2
clone size: once
V gene: TRBV2
CDR3 DNA: TGTGCTCCCCCACCCGGGACAGTGAGTGGCTACACCTTC
CDR3 protein: CAPPPGTVSGYTF

D gene: NA
J gene: TRBJ2-5
clone size: many
V gene: TRBV7-9
CDR3 DNA: TGTGCCAGCAGCTTGACTGAAGAGACCCAGTACTTC
CDR3 protein: CASSLTEETQYF

D gene: NA
J gene: TRBJ1-4
clone size: once
V gene: TRBV28
CDR3 DNA: TGTGCCAGCCATCCCCCCCCGAATCGGGGCAGGAGTAGTGAAAAACTGTTTTTT
CDR3 protein: CASHPPPNRGRSSEKLFF

D gene: NA
J gene: TRBJ2-7
clone size: many
V gene: TRBV10-1
CDR3 DNA: TGCGCCAGCAGTGAGGGGAACTACGAGCAGTACTTC
CDR3 protein: CASSEGNYEQYF

D gene: NA
J gene: TRBJ1-5
clone size: NA
V gene: TRBV6-6
CDR3 DNA: TGTGCCAGCAGTGGATACACTGGGGATCAGCCCCAGCATTTT
CDR3 protein: CASSGYTGDQPQHF

D gene: NA
J gene: TRBJ1-3
clone size: NA
V gene: TRBV6-5
CDR3 DNA: TGTGCCAGCAGTGCTCAAGTCTCTGGAAACACCATATATTTT
CDR3 protein: CASSAQVSGNTIYF

D gene: NA
J gene: TRBJ1-4
clone size: many
V gene: TRBV7-2
CDR3 DNA: TGTGCCAGCAGCTTATTTGGTGAAAAACTGTTTTTT
CDR3 protein: CASSLFGEKLFF

D gene: TRBD1
J gene: TRBJ2-5
clone size: NA
V gene: TRBV12-3/TRBV12-4
CDR3 DNA: TGTGCCAGCAGCGGGGGACAGGGGACGGCGACCCAGTACTTC
CDR3 protein: CASSGGQGTATQYF

D gene: NA
J gene: TRBJ1-3
clone size: NA
V gene: TRBV2
CDR3 DNA: TGTGCCAGCAGCGTAGGGGGGGGCCCTACCTCTGGAAACACCATATATTTT
CDR3 protein: CASSVGGGPTSGNTIYF

D gene: NA
J gene: TRBJ1-4
clone size: few
V gene: TRBV6-4
CDR3 DNA: TGTGCCAGCAATCGACGGACAACTAATGAAAAACTGTTTTTT
CDR3 protein: CASNRRTTNEKLFF